These 20 T cell receptor beta chains were all obtained from the same sample, sequenced in a study of blood T cell repertoires in COVID-19. The repertoire was sequenced with immunoSEQ multiplex PCR; TCRdb's copy has only in-frame clones and lacks some. Of around 200,000 clones listed, 65% to 85% are singletons. The sequenced sample was PBMCs or T cells enriched from blood (not recorded which). The receptors shown here come from a woman aged 40 to 50 with acute COVID-19.

The chain is built from TRBV2 and TRBJ1-3, with 7 bases fitting TRBD1. The CDR3 is made up of 15 amino acids. V was pared by 6 bases and J by 0 bases, with 5 bases of the junction left unmatched. Germline V gives CDR1 SNHLY, CDR2 FYNNEI. CDR3 loop: CASRLRQGSGNTIYF. The CDR3 DNA reads as TGTGCCAGCAGGCTACGACAGGGCTCTGGAAACACCATATATTTT.

V gene TRBV24-1 combines with J gene TRBJ1-2; weak D call: TRBD1 (6 bases). V lost 3 bases and J lost 6, with 10 bases in between. Germline V gene sequence: CDR1 KGHDR, CDR2 SFDVKD. The CDR3 runs to 13 residues. CDR3 sequence reads: CATSDTQGDGYTF. The DNA for the CDR3 is TGTGCCACCAGTGATACACAGGGTGATGGCTACACCTTC.

This clone has at least ten counts. The chain joins TRBV30 to TRBJ1-1, with D uncertain. The CDR3 runs to 13 residues. CDR1 GTSNPN and CDR2 SVGIG come from the germline V gene (reference sequence). V dropped 0 bases and J dropped 0 bases, with 5 bases sitting between them. CDR3 protein: CAWSVQMNTEAFF. CDR3 DNA sequence: TGTGCCTGGAGTGTACAGATGAACACTGAAGCTTTCTTT.

As concerns this clone: The sample carries other DNA sequences with the same CDR3. The V and J genes are TRBV11-2 and TRBJ1-1, with 7 positions matching TRBD1. This CDR3 has 13 residues. V dropped 0 bases and J dropped 11; count of bases not matched to a gene: 6. CDR1 and CDR2 from the germline V gene are SGHAT and FQNNGV. CDR3 nucleotides: TGTGCCAGCAGCTTAGATAGGGACAGCGAGGCTTTCTTT. Translation gives CASSLDRDSEAFF.

The chain couples TRBV7-2 to TRBJ2-5; TRBD1 matches 10 bases. This CDR3 has 15 residues. Germline V CDR1 and CDR2: SGHTA, FQGNSA. J was trimmed by 5 bases and V by 6 bases; bases with no gene match: 9. This chain's CDR3 is CASRPRQGAGETQYF. The CDR3, as DNA: TGTGCCAGCAGACCTCGACAGGGGGCGGGGGAGACCCAGTACTTC. The variable domain in full, completed from reference TRBV7-2 and TRBJ2-5, reads GAGVSQSPSNKVTEKGKDVELRCDPISGHTALYWYRQSLGQGLEFLIYFQGNSAPDKSGLPSDRFSAERTGGSVSTLTIQRTQQEDSAVYLCASRPRQGAGETQYFGPGTRLLVL.

This clone showed up just a few times. This chain uses TRBV25-1 with TRBJ1-2; the match to TRBD1 covers 7 bases. The CDR3 spans 15 residues. Germline V lookup: CDR1 MGHDK, CDR2 SYGVNS. V shed 4 bases, J shed 3 bases, and the junction held 8 bases outside the gene matches. The CDR3 coding sequence is TGTGCCAGCAGTGCCCGGACAGGACTGCACTATGGCTACACCTTC. Encoded protein: CASSARTGLHYGYTF.

The J gene is TRBJ2-1, the V gene TRBV7-2, with a tentative D call TRBD2 (6 bases). Germline values: CDR1 SGHTA, CDR2 FQGNSA. Trimming took off 3 bases at V and 7 bases at J, with 19 bases between the two ends. There are 16 residues in the CDR3. This CDR3 reads CASSFSSGLLKNEQFF. Here the CDR3 DNA reads TGTGCCAGCAGCTTTTCAAGCGGGCTCCTAAAGAATGAGCAGTTCTTC.

The chain recombines TRBV6-6 with TRBJ2-7; 9 bases match TRBD1. The germline V gene encodes CDR1 MNHNY and CDR2 SVGAGI (reference sequence). V lost 8 bases and J lost 6; bases outside the gene matches: 11. The CDR3 contains 14 residues. Here the CDR3 reads CASRTGTGRFEQYF. In DNA form, the CDR3 reads TGTGCCAGCCGGACCGGGACAGGGCGATTCGAGCAGTACTTC.

CDR3 DNA sequence: TGTGCCAGCAGCTTTCTCAGGGTGGACAATGAGCAGTTCTTC. As protein: CASSFLRVDNEQFF. V is TRBV7-9 and J is TRBJ2-1, with TRBD1 as a possible D gene (5 bases). Germline CDR1 is SEHNR and CDR2 is FQNEAQ (reference sequence). This CDR3 is built from 14 residues. The V and J ends lost 3 bases and 5 bases respectively, with 11 bases between them. Complete variable domain (other parts from reference TRBV7-9 and TRBJ2-1): DTGVSQNPRHKITKRGQNVTFRCDPISEHNRLYWYRQTLGQGPEFLTYFQNEAQLEKSRLLSDRFSAERPKGSFSTLEIQRTEQGDSAMYLCASSFLRVDNEQFFGPGTRLTVL.

This rearrangement joins TRBV19 to TRBJ1-1; 7 bases map to TRBD1. Germline assignment: CDR1 LNHDA and CDR2 SQIVND (reference sequence). The length of the CDR3 is 16 residues. The V gene end was trimmed by 6 bases and the J gene end by 0 bases; junction bases not matched to a gene: 10. In DNA, the CDR3 is TGTGCCAGTAGCGCCCGGACAGGACCCTTGAACACTGAAGCTTTCTTT. Protein product: CASSARTGPLNTEAFF.

This clone came up once. The V call is TRBV30, the J call TRBJ2-7, with TRBD1 identical over 10 bases. In germline, CDR1 is GTSNPN, CDR2 SVGIG (reference sequence). This CDR3 contains 14 residues. The V gene end was trimmed by 6 bases and the J gene end by 2 bases; junction bases not matched to a gene: 7. DNA of the CDR3: TGTGCCTGCACAAGGGGACAGGGGCCCTACGAGCAGTACTTC. Protein: CACTRGQGPYEQYF.

The chain combines TRBV6-5 with TRBJ2-2; D not certain. Germline assignment: CDR1 MNHEY and CDR2 SVGAGI. The CDR3 is 12 amino acids. V lost 6 bases, J lost 1 base, and 3 bases lay in between. The CDR3 DNA reads as TGTGCCAGCAGCCGGAACACCGGGGAGCTGTTTTTT. It yields the protein CASSRNTGELFF.

This chain joins TRBV7-2 and TRBJ1-3, with D maybe TRBD1 (6 bases). V shed 0 bases and J shed 0 bases, with 9 bases lying between them. The CDR3 length is 16 residues. Germline V gene data show CDR1 as SGHTA and CDR2 as FQGNSA. CDR3 bases: TGTGCCAGCAGCTTAGCTGGACAGCACTCTGGAAACACCATATATTTT. It is translated as CASSLAGQHSGNTIYF.

V gene TRBV29-1 combines with J gene TRBJ2-7; 8 nucleotides match TRBD1. CDR1 is SQVTM and CDR2 is ANQGSEA in the germline V gene. There are 12 residues in the CDR3. V dropped 7 bases and J dropped 3; count of bases not matched to a gene: 5. The CDR3, as DNA: TGCAGCGGGACAGGGATCTACTACGAGCAGTACTTC. Encoded protein: CSGTGIYYEQYF.

This clone showed up just a few times. The genes are TRBV2 and TRBJ1-4; possible D gene TRBD1, 6 bases. The CDR3 covers 15 residues. CDR1 is SNHLY, CDR2 FYNNEI, per germline. V was pared by 7 bases and J by 4 bases, with 16 bases between. The CDR3 DNA sequence: TGTGCCAGCATGGTCGGACAGTACGGTAATGAAAAACTGTTTTTT. This codes for CASMVGQYGNEKLFF.

V and J are TRBV7-3 and TRBJ2-1; D might be TRBD2 (5 bases). The CDR3 is 16 residues long. Germline V lookup: CDR1 SGHTA, CDR2 FQGTGA. The germline V and J ends were trimmed by 0 bases and 5 bases, with 14 bases remaining between them. In DNA, the CDR3 is TGTGCCAGCAGCTTAACTAGCGTCAGAGGCCACAATGAGCAGTTCTTC. Translating gives CASSLTSVRGHNEQFF.

CDR3 protein: CASSLPGQGKAFF. The CDR3 DNA is TGTGCCAGCAGTCTGCCGGGACAGGGAAAAGCTTTCTTT. This chain links TRBV28 with TRBJ1-1; 9 bases match TRBD1. The CDR3 loop spans 13 amino acids. The germline CDR1 and CDR2 sequences are MDHEN and SYDVKM. The trim removed 5 bases at V and 9 bases at J, leaving 7 bases unmatched.

This chain joins TRBV10-3 and TRBJ2-3, with D maybe TRBD2 (6 bases). The V and J ends lost 4 bases and 2 bases respectively, with 10 bases between them. In germline, CDR1 is ENHRY, CDR2 SYGVKD. The CDR3 has 14 residues. CDR3 loop: CAISAGGDTDTQYF. CDR3 bases: TGTGCCATCAGTGCGGGCGGGGACACAGATACGCAGTATTTT.

This clone appeared once. This chain uses TRBV3-1 (or the pseudogene TRBV3-2) with TRBJ1-6; D perhaps matches TRBD1 (6 bases). This CDR3 comprises 16 residues. Trimming cost V 2 bases and J 7 bases, with 15 bases left between them. Germline V lookup: CDR1 LGHDT, CDR2 YNNKEL (reference sequence). The CDR3 DNA follows: TGTGCCAGCAGCCAACACAACAGGGTCGGGAATTCACCCCTCCACTTT. It yields the protein CASSQHNRVGNSPLHF.

V is TRBV18 and J is TRBJ1-4, with D possibly being TRBD1 (6 bases). The V and J ends lost 3 bases and 10 bases respectively, with 18 bases between them. The CDR3 is made up of 15 amino acids. The V gene's germline CDR1 is KGHSH and CDR2 LQKENI. The CDR3 reads CASSPSGGARGKLFF. The CDR3 nucleotides read TGTGCCAGCTCACCGTCGGGGGGCGCGAGGGGAAAACTGTTTTTT.